These 27 T cell receptor beta chains were sequenced from one sample in a study of cytomegalovirus exposure and HLA in healthy donors. With 60 Vbeta and 13 Jbeta primers, the PCR was carried out. Clones were read by immunoSEQ multiplex PCR, and TCRdb kept only the in-frame ones, dropping some. In the table there are 85,000 to 120,000 clones, just over 70% of which are singletons. The sample consisted of PBMCs. The receptor source for this set is a boy between 10 and 17 years old in good health and CMV-seronegative.

The chain's CDR3 is CASSLDGDRGRYEQYF. CDR3 in DNA: TGTGCCAGCAGTTTAGATGGGGACAGGGGTAGGTACGAGCAGTACTTC. This chain uses TRBV28 with TRBJ2-7; 10 nucleotides match TRBD1. J lost 4 bases, V lost 2 bases, and 8 bases had no gene match. The V gene's germline CDR1 is MDHEN and CDR2 SYDVKM. The CDR3 has 16 amino acids.

The DNA of the CDR3 is TGTGCCAGCAGCATGAATAGCCTCTCCTACGAGCAGTACTTC. Translating gives CASSMNSLSYEQYF. The chain joins TRBV5-4 to TRBJ2-7; D is ambiguous. Germline values: CDR1 SGHNT, CDR2 YYREEE (reference sequence). The CDR3 is 14 residues long. The V gene lost 4 bases and the J gene lost 0 bases, with 11 bases spanning the gap.

This chain joins TRBV7-2 and TRBJ2-5, with 7 bases aligning to TRBD1. The CDR3 sequence is 14 residues long. Germline V lookup: CDR1 SGHTA, CDR2 FQGNSA. Trimming removed 4 bases from V and 1 base from J; junction bases left unmatched: 3. The CDR3 is CASSYYRGQETQYF. The CDR3 DNA reads TGTGCCAGCAGCTATTACAGGGGCCAAGAGACCCAGTACTTC.

This chain links TRBV30 with TRBJ1-5, with D unresolved. This CDR3 is 14 amino acids long. The V gene lost 4 bases and the J gene lost 2 bases, with 12 bases spanning the gap. The germline V gene has CDR1 GTSNPN and CDR2 SVGIG (reference sequence). The CDR3 DNA reads TGTGCCTGGAATCCGGGAGGTGGCAATCAGCCCCAGCATTTT. Protein sequence: CAWNPGGGNQPQHF.

The chain recombines TRBV7-2 with TRBJ1-3; TRBD1 might be the D (6 bases). Trimming took 3 bases from V and 3 from J, leaving 12 bases between them. Germline values: CDR1 SGHTA, CDR2 FQGNSA. The CDR3 contains 15 residues. The chain's CDR3 is CASSFRTEGGNTIYF. CDR3 DNA sequence: TGTGCCAGCAGCTTCAGGACAGAAGGTGGAAACACCATATATTTT. Full variable domain (rest looked up from reference TRBV7-2 and TRBJ1-3): GAGVSQSPSNKVTEKGKDVELRCDPISGHTALYWYRQSLGQGLEFLIYFQGNSAPDKSGLPSDRFSAERTGGSVSTLTIQRTQQEDSAVYLCASSFRTEGGNTIYFGEGSWLTVV.

The V and J genes are TRBV4-1 and TRBJ1-2; 7 positions match TRBD1. The V gene end was trimmed by 6 bases and the J gene end by 3 bases; junction bases not matched to a gene: 4. The CDR3 has 13 amino acids. Germline CDR1 MGHRA, CDR2 YSYEKL. The CDR3 is CASRPTGDYGYTF. The DNA for the CDR3 is TGCGCCAGCAGACCCACAGGGGACTATGGCTACACCTTC.

The chain couples TRBV7-9 to TRBJ2-7, with 13 bases identical to TRBD2. Germline trimming cut 5 bases from V and 0 bases from J; bases unmatched to any gene: 4. The CDR3 extends over 16 amino acids. Germline CDR1 is SEHNR and CDR2 is FQNEAQ (reference sequence). This CDR3 is CASSQTSGRSSYEQYF. The CDR3 region has the DNA TGTGCCAGCAGCCAGACTAGCGGGAGGAGCTCCTACGAGCAGTACTTC.

J is TRBJ2-1 and V is TRBV7-6; 16 bases align to TRBD2. This CDR3 contains 16 residues. CDR1 is SGHVS and CDR2 is FNYEAQ in the germline V gene. Trimming at V came to 4 bases and at J to 6 bases, leaving 3 bases not matched to a gene. The CDR3 DNA sequence: TGTGCCAGCAGCTCGGGACTAGCGGGGGGGCGCAATGAGCAGTTCTTC. Encoded protein: CASSSGLAGGRNEQFF.

V usage is TRBV18 and J usage is TRBJ2-1; D gene ambiguous. This CDR3 spans 13 amino acids. Trimming pared 5 bases from V and 5 bases from J, leaving 10 bases between. Germline V gene data show CDR1 as KGHSH and CDR2 as LQKENI. CDR3 sequence: CASSASQDNEQFF. Written as DNA, the CDR3 is TGTGCCAGCTCAGCCTCTCAGGACAATGAGCAGTTCTTC.

The table lists this clone with a count of one. This chain uses TRBV5-4 with TRBJ2-3; 9 positions match TRBD1. CDR3 size: 16 residues. Germline-derived CDR1 and CDR2 are SGHNT and YYREEE (reference sequence). Trimming at V came to 3 bases and at J to 3 bases, leaving 8 bases not matched to a gene. The DNA of the CDR3 is TGTGCCAGCAGCTCCAGGACAGGGGAGGGGACAGATACGCAGTATTTT. It yields the protein CASSSRTGEGTDTQYF.

V usage is TRBV7-9 and J usage is TRBJ1-1; 7 bases align to TRBD1. The CDR3 sequence is 14 residues long. J lost 0 bases, V lost 5 bases, and 3 bases had no gene match. Germline CDR1 and CDR2: SEHNR and FQNEAQ (reference sequence). This CDR3 reads CASSPQGLNTEAFF. The CDR3 bases are TGTGCCAGCAGCCCACAGGGGCTGAACACTGAAGCTTTCTTT.

This clone was observed a handful of times. CDR3 coding DNA: TGTGCCAGTGGGGGACAGCGGGAGGGCACAGATACGCAGTATTTT. Its translation: CASGGQREGTDTQYF. The chain combines TRBV19 with TRBJ2-3; 9 bases map to TRBD2. Germline CDR1 and CDR2: LNHDA and SQIVND (reference sequence). The CDR3 is 15 residues long. J was trimmed by 1 base and V by 8 bases; bases with no gene match: 7.

This chain links TRBV30 with TRBJ1-1; D gene unclear. CDR1 is GTSNPN, CDR2 SVGIG, per germline (reference sequence). The V gene lost 3 bases and the J gene lost 6 bases, with 5 bases spanning the gap. The CDR3 is 10 residues long. CDR3 DNA: TGTGCCTGGAGAAAGCCTGAAGCTTTCTTT. This codes for CAWRKPEAFF.

V is TRBV25-1 and J is TRBJ2-4; perhaps TRBD2 as D (5 bases). Germline V gene lookup returns CDR1 MGHDK and CDR2 SYGVNS. This CDR3 region has 16 residues. The V gene lost 5 bases and the J gene lost 5 bases, with 19 bases spanning the gap. The CDR3, as DNA: TGTGCCAGCAGTAGCGCGGGCGGTCGTAAGCAAAACATTCAGTACTTC. This translates into CASSSAGGRKQNIQYF. The complete variable domain, with remaining parts taken from reference TRBV25-1 and TRBJ2-4, reads EADIYQTPRYLVIGTGKKITLECSQTMGHDKMYWYQQDPGMELHLIHYSYGVNSTEKGDLSSESTVSRIRTEHFPLTLESARPSHTSQYLCASSSAGGRKQNIQYFGAGTRLSVL.

The chain couples TRBV15 to TRBJ2-5, with 7 bases that match TRBD2. CDR3 length equals 14 residues. Germline lookup yields CDR1 LNHNV and CDR2 YYDKDF (reference sequence). The J segment lost 2 bases and the V segment lost 1 base, leaving 1 base of the junction unmatched. CDR3 protein: CATSRGGGQETQYF. As DNA, the CDR3 is TGTGCCACCAGCAGAGGGGGGGGTCAAGAGACCCAGTACTTC.

The chain recombines TRBV19 with TRBJ2-7, with 9 positions matching TRBD1. Germline lookup yields CDR1 LNHDA and CDR2 SQIVND (reference sequence). This CDR3 contains 13 residues. The V segment lost 6 bases and the J segment 6 bases; nucleotides outside the gene matches: 6. The CDR3 protein is CASSPGQGGEQYF. As DNA, the CDR3 is TGTGCCAGTAGCCCGGGACAGGGAGGCGAGCAGTACTTC.

J is TRBJ1-4 and V is TRBV2, with 9 bases lining up with TRBD1. V shed 5 bases, J shed 8 bases, and the junction held 9 bases outside the gene matches. This CDR3 has 15 amino acids. Germline V gene lookup returns CDR1 SNHLY and CDR2 FYNNEI. The CDR3 DNA sequence: TGTGCCAGCAGTTTCACAGGGGGCAAATTCGAAAAACTGTTTTTT. Translating it yields CASSFTGGKFEKLFF.

The chain is built from TRBV6-1 and TRBJ2-1; D gene uncertain. V gave up 2 bases and J gave up 6 bases, with 8 bases separating them. The CDR3 loop spans 13 amino acids. In germline, CDR1 is MNHNS, CDR2 SASEGT. The CDR3: CASSERLVNEQFF. CDR3 coding DNA: TGTGCCAGCAGTGAACGGCTAGTCAATGAGCAGTTCTTC.

V gene TRBV5-1 combines with J gene TRBJ2-1, with D possibly being TRBD2 (6 bases). This CDR3 has 14 residues. Germline values: CDR1 SGHRS, CDR2 YFSETQ. Trimming left V 1 base short and J 2 bases short, with 7 bases between. In DNA, the CDR3 is TGCGCCAGCAGCTTGAGACTAGCCTACAATGAGCAGTTCTTC. Its protein product is CASSLRLAYNEQFF.

This clone showed up just a few times. V is TRBV7-9 and J is TRBJ2-1, with 7 nucleotides matching TRBD2. Germline V gene lookup returns CDR1 SEHNR and CDR2 FQNEAQ (reference sequence). This CDR3 contains 17 residues. V was clipped by 1 base and J by 2 bases; unmatched bases: 8. CDR3 DNA: TGTGCCAGCAGCTTAGTGGTGGGCGGGACTACCTACAATGAGCAGTTCTTC. Amino acid sequence: CASSLVVGGTTYNEQFF.

V is TRBV5-6 and J is TRBJ2-7, with D possibly matching TRBD2 (5 bases). This CDR3 has 15 residues. V lost 2 bases to trimming and J lost 6 bases, with 18 bases between them. The germline gives CDR1 SGHDT, CDR2 YYEEEE. This CDR3 reads CASSFMDFPSREQYF. In nucleotides, the CDR3 is TGTGCCAGCAGCTTCATGGACTTTCCGAGTCGCGAGCAGTACTTC. Full variable domain (outside the CDR3, taken from reference TRBV5-6 and TRBJ2-7): DAGVTQSPTHLIKTRGQQVTLRCSPKSGHDTVSWYQQALGQGPQFIFQYYEEEERQRGNFPDRFSGHQFPNYSSELNVNALLLGDSALYLCASSFMDFPSREQYFGPGTRLTVT.

V and J are TRBV5-1 and TRBJ2-7; TRBD1 matches 7 bases. The CDR3 covers 14 residues. The V segment lost 4 bases and the J segment 3 bases; nucleotides outside the gene matches: 7. Per the germline V gene, CDR1 is SGHRS and CDR2 is YFSETQ. CDR3 DNA: TGCGCCAGCAGCGTTGACAGGGCTGACTACGAGCAGTACTTC. Translating gives CASSVDRADYEQYF. The complete variable domain, with remaining parts taken from reference TRBV5-1 and TRBJ2-7, reads KAGVTQTPRYLIKTRGQQVTLSCSPISGHRSVSWYQQTPGQGLQFLFEYFSETQRNKGNFPGRFSGRQFSNSRSEMNVSTLELGDSALYLCASSVDRADYEQYFGPGTRLTVT.

This clone was counted once. This chain uses TRBV29-1 with TRBJ1-4; no reliable D call. The CDR3 runs to 13 residues. V gave up 4 bases and J gave up 2 bases, with 8 bases separating them. Germline CDR1 and CDR2: SQVTM and ANQGSEA. The CDR3 here is CSVAPRTNEKLFF. The CDR3 DNA follows: TGCAGCGTTGCCCCCAGGACTAATGAAAAACTGTTTTTT.

The gene calls are TRBV29-1 and TRBJ2-1, with D tentatively TRBD2 (7 bases). Trimming cost V 5 bases and J 5 bases, with 16 bases left between them. This CDR3 is 14 amino acids long. Germline loops: CDR1 SQVTM, CDR2 ANQGSEA. DNA of the CDR3: TGCAGCGTTTTCCTAGGGGGGGCAAACAATGAGCAGTTCTTC. Its translation is CSVFLGGANNEQFF.

CDR3 sequence: CASSLVTGRSYEQYF. CDR3 sequence (DNA): TGTGCCAGCAGTTTGGTGACAGGGCGCTCCTACGAGCAGTACTTC. The chain recombines TRBV6-5 with TRBJ2-7, with 7 bases lining up with TRBD1. Germline CDR1 MNHEY, CDR2 SVGAGI. The CDR3 covers 15 residues. V lost 4 bases and J lost 0; bases outside the gene matches: 6.

CDR3 bases: TGCGCCAGCCGCGGAGATAACTATGGCTACACCTTC. As protein: CASRGDNYGYTF. The chain carries TRBV4-3 and TRBJ1-2; D call uncertain. The germline CDR1 and CDR2 sequences are LGHNA and YSLEER. V was clipped by 8 bases and J by 1 base, with 8 bases between them. This CDR3 comprises 12 residues.

The chain employs TRBV4-1 and TRBJ1-5, with D possibly TRBD1 on 5 matching bases. CDR1 and CDR2 (germline): MGHRA, YSYEKL. Trimming shortened V by 1 base and J by 6 bases, and 13 bases separated the two germline ends. CDR3 length equals 15 residues. Here the CDR3 DNA reads TGCGCCAGCAGCCAAGGACCAGGGATTAGTCAGCCCCAGCATTTT. It translates to CASSQGPGISQPQHF.